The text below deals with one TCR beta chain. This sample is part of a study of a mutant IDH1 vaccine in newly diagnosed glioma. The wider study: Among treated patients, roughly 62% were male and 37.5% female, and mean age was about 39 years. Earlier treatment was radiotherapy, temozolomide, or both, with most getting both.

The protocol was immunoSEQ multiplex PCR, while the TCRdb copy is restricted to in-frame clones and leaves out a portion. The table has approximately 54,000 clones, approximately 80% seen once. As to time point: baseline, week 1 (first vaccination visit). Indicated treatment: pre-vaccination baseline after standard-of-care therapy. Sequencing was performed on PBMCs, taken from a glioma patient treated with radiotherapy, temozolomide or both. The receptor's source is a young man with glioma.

The CDR3 bases are TGTGCCAGCAGCTTATTGAGGGGGACAGGGGGGTACAATGAGCAGTTCTTC. Its translation is CASSLLRGTGGYNEQFF. The genes are TRBV5-6 and TRBJ2-1, with TRBD1 identical over 11 bases. The germline V gene encodes CDR1 SGHDT and CDR2 YYEEEE. The length of the CDR3 is 17 residues. The J segment lost 4 bases and the V segment lost 2 bases, leaving 8 bases of the junction unmatched.